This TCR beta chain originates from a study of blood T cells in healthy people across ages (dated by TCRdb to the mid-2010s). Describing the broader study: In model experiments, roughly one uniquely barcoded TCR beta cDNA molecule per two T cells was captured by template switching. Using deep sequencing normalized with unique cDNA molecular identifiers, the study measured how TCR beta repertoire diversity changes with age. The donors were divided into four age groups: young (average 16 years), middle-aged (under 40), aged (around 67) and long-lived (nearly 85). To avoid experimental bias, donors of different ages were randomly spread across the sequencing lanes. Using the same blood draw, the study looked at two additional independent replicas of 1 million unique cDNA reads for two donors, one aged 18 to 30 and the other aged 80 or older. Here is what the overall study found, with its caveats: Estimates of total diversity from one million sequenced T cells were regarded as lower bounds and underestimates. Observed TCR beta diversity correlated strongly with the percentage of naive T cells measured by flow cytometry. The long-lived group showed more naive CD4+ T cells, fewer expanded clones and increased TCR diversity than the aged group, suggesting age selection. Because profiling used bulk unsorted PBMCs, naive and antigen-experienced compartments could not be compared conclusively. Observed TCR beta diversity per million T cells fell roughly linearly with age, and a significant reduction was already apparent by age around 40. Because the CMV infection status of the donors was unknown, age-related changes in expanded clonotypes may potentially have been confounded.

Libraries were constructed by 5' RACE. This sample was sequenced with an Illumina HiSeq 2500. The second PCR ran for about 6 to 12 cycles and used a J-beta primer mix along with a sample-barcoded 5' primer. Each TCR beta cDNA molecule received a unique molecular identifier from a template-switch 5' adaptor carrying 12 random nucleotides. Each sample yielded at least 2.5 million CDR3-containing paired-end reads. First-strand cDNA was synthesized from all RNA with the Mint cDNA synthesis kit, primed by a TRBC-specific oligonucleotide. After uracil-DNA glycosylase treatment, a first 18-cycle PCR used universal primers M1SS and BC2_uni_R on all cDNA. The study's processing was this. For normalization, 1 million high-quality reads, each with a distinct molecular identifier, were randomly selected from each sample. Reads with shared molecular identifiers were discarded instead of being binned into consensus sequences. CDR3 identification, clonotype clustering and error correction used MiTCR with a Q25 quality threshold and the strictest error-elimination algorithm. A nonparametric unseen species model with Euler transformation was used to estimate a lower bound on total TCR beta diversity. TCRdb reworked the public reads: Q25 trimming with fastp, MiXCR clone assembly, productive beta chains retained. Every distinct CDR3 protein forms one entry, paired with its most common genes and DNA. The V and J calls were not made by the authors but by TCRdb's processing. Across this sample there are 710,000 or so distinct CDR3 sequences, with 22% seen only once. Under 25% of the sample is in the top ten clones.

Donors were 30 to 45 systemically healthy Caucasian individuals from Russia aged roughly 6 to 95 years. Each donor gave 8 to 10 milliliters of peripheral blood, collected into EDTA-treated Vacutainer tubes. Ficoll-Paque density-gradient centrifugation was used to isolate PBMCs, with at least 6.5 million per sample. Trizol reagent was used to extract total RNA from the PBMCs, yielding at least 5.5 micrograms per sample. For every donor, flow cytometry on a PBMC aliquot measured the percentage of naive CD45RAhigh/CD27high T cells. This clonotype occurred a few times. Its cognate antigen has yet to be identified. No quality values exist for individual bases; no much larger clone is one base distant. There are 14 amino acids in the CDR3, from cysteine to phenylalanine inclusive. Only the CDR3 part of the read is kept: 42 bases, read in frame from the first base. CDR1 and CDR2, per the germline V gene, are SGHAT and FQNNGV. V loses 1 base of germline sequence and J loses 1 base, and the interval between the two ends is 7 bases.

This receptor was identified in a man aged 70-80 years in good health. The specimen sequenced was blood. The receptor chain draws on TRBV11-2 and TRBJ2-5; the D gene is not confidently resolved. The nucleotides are TGTGCCAGCAGCTTAGTATACAGCCAAGAGACCCAGTACTTC. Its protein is CASSLVYSQETQYF.